The sequence of this T cell receptor (beta chain) was determined in a study of T cells in Graves' hyperthyroidism and ophthalmopathy. Study outcomes and limitations: In the blood, most expanded thyroid clonotypes above 0.001 appeared as well.

Template material for amplifying TCR beta CDR3 regions consisted of RNA transcripts. Using the HTBI primer set, a first-round RT-PCR was run on the TCR CDR3. Each CDR3 protein is one row after TCRdb ran MiXCR on the multiplex PCR reads. The sample gives 300,000 or so distinct CDR3 sequences, roughly 17% of which show up once; around a third is in the top ten. In germline, CDR1 is SGHRS, CDR2 YFSETQ. The junction had 9 bases not matched to a gene; V was cut back by 3 bases and J by 6 bases. This CDR3 comprises 14 residues. To note about this clonotype: Antigen: not known.

Patients were aged 18 to 65, had disease duration under 2 months, and had newly diagnosed hyperthyroidism. More than 9.5 ml fresh peripheral blood yielded the PBMCs. This clonotype originated in a man aged 25 to 45 with Graves' hyperthyroidism. The specimen sequenced was blood. This chain links TRBV5-1 with TRBJ2-7; 7 bases are shared with TRBD2. The CDR3 protein is CASSSSGIPGEQYF. In DNA, the CDR3 is TGCGCCAGCAGCTCGAGCGGGATACCGGGCGAGCAGTACTTC.